This T cell receptor beta chain was identified in a study of blood T cell repertoires in COVID-19. About the research overall: COVID-19 samples from acute and convalescent phases originated in the United States, Italy and Spain. PBMCs, B-cell-depleted T cells, or T cells were the source of the cDNA or gDNA that made up the material.

In the original analysis: Cell counts per sample came from amplifying reference gene primers. Sequenced by immunoSEQ multiplex PCR; TCRdb stores in-frame clones only, minus some. V and J calls and clone size are as listed in that table; D and trimming were resolved from the DNA. The table has about 250,000 clones, over 75% seen once; the top ten hold under 0.95%. Sequencing was done on a sample of peripheral blood. The receptor comes from a young woman with acute or convalescent COVID-19.

The DNA of the CDR3 is TGTGCCAGCAGCCCCGACAGGTCTAAGCTTAATTCACCCCTCCACTTT. Translation: CASSPDRSKLNSPLHF. V usage is TRBV7-2 and J usage is TRBJ1-6; TRBD1 might be the D (6 bases). Trimming removed 5 bases from V and 6 bases from J, with 17 bases in between. CDR3 length equals 16 residues. In germline, CDR1 is SGHTA, CDR2 FQGNSA.